This T cell receptor (beta chain) is drawn from a study of blood T cell repertoires in COVID-19. The wider study: Material from acute and convalescent COVID-19 was sourced from the United States, Italy and Spain.

Original methodology: For nucleated cells, counts were estimated from reference gene primer amplification. Assay: immunoSEQ multiplex PCR; the TCRdb copy retains only in-frame clones and omits some. V and J calls and clone size are those listed in that table; D and trimming were worked out from the DNA. Counted here are around 88,000 clones, about 88% occurring once; the ten biggest clones make up 2.9%. V lost 9 bases to trimming and J lost 5 bases, with 17 bases between them. CDR1 is ENHRY, CDR2 SYGVKD, per germline. The length of the CDR3 is 14 residues. This sequence originates from an elderly woman with acute or convalescent COVID-19. The sequenced sample consisted of peripheral blood. The chain uses TRBV10-3 and TRBJ2-1, with TRBD2 as a possible D gene (6 bases). The CDR3 reads CAIKEGTPNNEQFF. The DNA of the CDR3 is TGTGCCATAAAAGAGGGGACTCCTAACAATGAGCAGTTCTTC.